The TCR beta chain described here comes from a study of T cell responses to AZD1222 COVID-19 vaccine. Points from the study as a whole: CD4 TCRs covered the whole spike, strongest at regions 160-218 and 743-854. Rises in breadth and depth of Spike-specific TCRs came after two AZD1222 doses. Mostly white British, mostly female donors; authors suggested clonal diversity may be underestimated.

The CDR3 sequence is 15 residues long. Germline CDR1 reads SGHTA; CDR2 reads FQGNSA. The V end was cut by 3 bases, the J end by 2 bases, with 11 bases between. Points on this clone: Its antigen is as yet unknown.

Only in-frame clones appear in the TCRdb table, and some are missing; sequencing was by immunoSEQ multiplex PCR. Of 150,000 or so clones in the sample, around 92% are singletons; the top ten hold 0.7% to 0.9%. The chain is built from TRBV7-2 and TRBJ2-1, with D perhaps TRBD1 (6 bases). The input for sequencing was peripheral blood, taken on day 0 of AZD1222 vaccination. This clonotype originated in an adult in good health. The CDR3 nucleotides read TGTGCCAGCAGCTTTACCGGGACAACCTACAATGAGCAGTTCTTC. Translation: CASSFTGTTYNEQFF.